Below are 10 T cell receptor beta chains sequenced from a single sample in a study of blood T cell repertoires in COVID-19 (dated by TCRdb to the early 2020s). The method behind the library was the immunoSEQ multiplex PCR assay. TCRdb's version of the immuneACCESS table is confined to in-frame rearrangements and falls short of the full clone set. An unresolved V gene accounts for under half of the shortfall where checked; the remainder is of unknown origin. The sample table shows 300,000 to 400,000 clones, and over 70% are seen once. The ten largest clones take up about 6% of the sample. The sequenced material came from peripheral blood. The receptor source for this set is a woman between 50 and 59 years old with COVID-19, enrolled during active disease.

The chain employs TRBV24-1 and TRBJ2-1; 15 bases align to TRBD2. V dropped 4 bases and J dropped 4; count of bases not matched to a gene: 4. There are 17 residues in the CDR3. CDR1 is KGHDR, CDR2 SFDVKD, per germline. The CDR3: CATSDGTSGRPYNEQFF. CDR3 bases: TGTGCCACCAGTGACGGGACTAGCGGGAGGCCTTACAATGAGCAGTTCTTC.

This clone occurred once. The V and J genes are TRBV25-1 and TRBJ1-4; D gene unclear. Per the germline V gene, CDR1 is MGHDK and CDR2 is SYGVNS. The CDR3 runs to 14 residues. Trimming cost V 8 bases and J 3 bases, with 13 bases left between them. The CDR3 DNA is TGTGCCAGCTCCCGCCCAGGATCTAATGAAAAACTGTTTTTT. Its translation is CASSRPGSNEKLFF.

This sequence joins TRBV4-3 and TRBJ1-2; TRBD1 matches 7 bases. The junction had 5 bases not matched to a gene; V was cut back by 0 bases and J by 4 bases. The CDR3 spans 15 residues. The germline gives CDR1 LGHNA, CDR2 YSLEER. CDR3 region: CASSQETGYFYGYTF. CDR3 DNA sequence: TGCGCCAGCAGCCAAGAGACAGGGTACTTCTATGGCTACACCTTC.

This chain joins TRBV11-2 and TRBJ2-1; TRBD2 is a possible D gene (6 bases). Germline V gene lookup returns CDR1 SGHAT and CDR2 FQNNGV. The CDR3 has 15 residues. Trimming took off 5 bases at V and 4 bases at J, with 15 bases between the two ends. CDR3 sequence reads: CASSPTGSTYNEQFF. Here the CDR3 DNA reads TGTGCCAGCAGCCCCACCGGGAGTACATACAATGAGCAGTTCTTC.

This chain links TRBV11-2 with TRBJ1-2; 8 bases agree with TRBD1. CDR1 and CDR2 (germline): SGHAT, FQNNGV. The trim removed 2 bases at V and 4 bases at J, leaving 6 bases unmatched. The CDR3 has 15 residues. CDR3 region: CASSLRPGQGYGYTF. In DNA, the CDR3 is TGTGCCAGCAGCTTACGACCCGGACAGGGCTATGGCTACACCTTC.

Regarding this clone: At one of its ends the junction is not consistent with the germline gene, which may arise from a read error. V usage is TRBV12-3 or TRBV12-4 and J usage is TRBJ2-7; TRBD2 matches 15 bases. The CDR3 spans 13 residues. CDR3 loop: CATRTSGRAPPNF. CDR3 coding DNA: TGTGCCACCCGGACTAGCGGGAGGGCTCCGCCAAACTTC.

V is TRBV6-5 and J is TRBJ2-1, with a weak D call TRBD1 (6 bases). From germline, CDR1 is MNHEY and CDR2 SVGAGI. V lost 6 bases and J 9 bases, leaving 12 bases between the germline ends. This CDR3 has 12 amino acids. The CDR3 is CASRRTVREQFF. CDR3 DNA sequence: TGTGCCAGCAGAAGGACAGTTCGTGAGCAGTTCTTC.

V usage is TRBV7-3 and J usage is TRBJ1-3; D is unresolved. Trimming shortened V by 5 bases and J by 0 bases, and 5 bases separated the two germline ends. Germline V gene lookup returns CDR1 SGHTA and CDR2 FQGTGA. This CDR3 spans 13 amino acids. The CDR3 spells CASSLFSGNTIYF. As DNA, the CDR3 is TGTGCCAGCAGCCTATTCTCTGGAAACACCATATATTTT.

The rearrangement links TRBV28 to TRBJ2-7; 7 bases agree with TRBD1. CDR3 length: 12 amino acids. The germline V gene encodes CDR1 MDHEN and CDR2 SYDVKM. Trimming at V came to 6 bases and at J to 4 bases, leaving 3 bases not matched to a gene. The CDR3 spells CASSKGQYEQYF. The DNA for the CDR3 is TGTGCCAGCAGCAAGGGACAGTACGAGCAGTACTTC.

The chain has TRBV6-1 and TRBJ1-2, with D tentatively TRBD1 (6 bases). The V and J ends lost 2 bases and 8 bases respectively, with 12 bases between them. CDR3 size: 13 residues. Germline CDR1 is MNHNS and CDR2 is SASEGT. In nucleotides, the CDR3 is TGTGCCAGCAGTGAATGGACAGAGGAGGGCTACACCTTC. This translates into CASSEWTEEGYTF.